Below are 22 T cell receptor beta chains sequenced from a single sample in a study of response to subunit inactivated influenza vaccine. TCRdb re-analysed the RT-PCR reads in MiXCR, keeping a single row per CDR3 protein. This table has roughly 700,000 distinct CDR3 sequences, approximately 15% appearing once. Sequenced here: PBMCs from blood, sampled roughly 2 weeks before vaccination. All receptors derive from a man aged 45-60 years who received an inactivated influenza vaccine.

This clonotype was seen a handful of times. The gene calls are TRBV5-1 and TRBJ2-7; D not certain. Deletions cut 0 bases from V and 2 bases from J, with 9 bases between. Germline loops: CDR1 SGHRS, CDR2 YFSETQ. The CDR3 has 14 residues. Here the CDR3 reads CASSLAQTAYEQYF. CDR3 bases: TGCGCCAGCAGCTTGGCTCAGACTGCCTACGAGCAGTACTTC. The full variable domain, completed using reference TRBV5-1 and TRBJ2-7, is KAGVTQTPRYLIKTRGQQVTLSCSPISGHRSVSWYQQTPGQGLQFLFEYFSETQRNKGNFPGRFSGRQFSNSRSEMNVSTLELGDSALYLCASSLAQTAYEQYFGPGTRLTVT.

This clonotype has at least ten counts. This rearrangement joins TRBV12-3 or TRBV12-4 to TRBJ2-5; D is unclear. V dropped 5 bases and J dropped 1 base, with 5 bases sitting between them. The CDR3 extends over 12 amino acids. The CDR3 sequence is CASSTFQETQYF. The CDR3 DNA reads TGTGCCAGCAGTACCTTCCAAGAGACCCAGTACTTC.

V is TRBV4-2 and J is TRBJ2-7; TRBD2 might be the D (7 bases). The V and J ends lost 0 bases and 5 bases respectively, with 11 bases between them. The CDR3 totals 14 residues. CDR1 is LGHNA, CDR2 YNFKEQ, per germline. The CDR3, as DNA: TGTGCCAGCAGCCAAGATTGGGGGGGCGACGAGCAGTACTTC. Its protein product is CASSQDWGGDEQYF.

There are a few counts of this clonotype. CDR3 sequence reads: CASSFGRESKPQHF. CDR3 DNA: TGTGCCAGCAGTTTTGGCAGAGAATCAAAGCCCCAGCATTTT. The V call is TRBV28, the J call TRBJ1-5; no clear D gene. Trimming stripped 3 bases from V and 8 bases from J, with 14 bases between. This CDR3 has 14 residues. Germline CDR1 and CDR2: MDHEN and SYDVKM.

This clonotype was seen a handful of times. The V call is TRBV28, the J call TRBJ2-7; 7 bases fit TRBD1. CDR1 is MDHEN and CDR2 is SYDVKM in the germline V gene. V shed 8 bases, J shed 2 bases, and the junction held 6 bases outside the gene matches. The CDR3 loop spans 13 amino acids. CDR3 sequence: CASRDSRTYEQYF. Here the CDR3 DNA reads TGTGCCAGCCGGGACAGCCGTACCTACGAGCAGTACTTC. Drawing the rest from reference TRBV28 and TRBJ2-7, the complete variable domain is DVKVTQSSRYLVKRTGEKVFLECVQDMDHENMFWYRQDPGLGLRLIYFSYDVKMKEKGDIPEGYSVSREKKERFSLILESASTNQTSMYLCASRDSRTYEQYFGPGTRLTVT.

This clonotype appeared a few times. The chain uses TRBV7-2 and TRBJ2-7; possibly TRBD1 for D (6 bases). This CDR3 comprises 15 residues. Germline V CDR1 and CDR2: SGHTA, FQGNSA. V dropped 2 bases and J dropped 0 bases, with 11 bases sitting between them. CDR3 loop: CASSLLGQSSYEQYF. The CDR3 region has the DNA TGTGCCAGCAGCTTACTGGGACAAAGCTCCTACGAGCAGTACTTC. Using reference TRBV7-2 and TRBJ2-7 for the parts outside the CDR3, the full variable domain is GAGVSQSPSNKVTEKGKDVELRCDPISGHTALYWYRQSLGQGLEFLIYFQGNSAPDKSGLPSDRFSAERTGGSVSTLTIQRTQQEDSAVYLCASSLLGQSSYEQYFGPGTRLTVT.

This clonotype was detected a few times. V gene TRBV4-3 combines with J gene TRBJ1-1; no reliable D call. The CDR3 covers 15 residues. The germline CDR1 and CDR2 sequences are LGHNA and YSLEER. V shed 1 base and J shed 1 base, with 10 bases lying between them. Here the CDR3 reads CASSQVAGRNTEAFF. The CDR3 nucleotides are TGCGCCAGCAGCCAAGTCGCGGGAAGGAACACTGAAGCTTTCTTT.

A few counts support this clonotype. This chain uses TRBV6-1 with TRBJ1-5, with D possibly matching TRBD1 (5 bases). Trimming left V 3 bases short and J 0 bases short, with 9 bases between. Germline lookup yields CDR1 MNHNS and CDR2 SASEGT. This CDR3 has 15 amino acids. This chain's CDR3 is CASSEWGHSNQPQHF. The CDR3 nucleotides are TGTGCCAGCAGTGAGTGGGGCCATAGCAATCAGCCCCAGCATTTT.

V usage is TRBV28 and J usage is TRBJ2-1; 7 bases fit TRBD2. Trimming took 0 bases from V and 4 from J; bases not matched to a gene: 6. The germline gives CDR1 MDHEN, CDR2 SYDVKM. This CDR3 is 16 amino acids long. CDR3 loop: CASSLWSSGNYNEQFF. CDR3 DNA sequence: TGTGCCAGCAGTTTATGGTCCAGCGGGAATTACAATGAGCAGTTCTTC.

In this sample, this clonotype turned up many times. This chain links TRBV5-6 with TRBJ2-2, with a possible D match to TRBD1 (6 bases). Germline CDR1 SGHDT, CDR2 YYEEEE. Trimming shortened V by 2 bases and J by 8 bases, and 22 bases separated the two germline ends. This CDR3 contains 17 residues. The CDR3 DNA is TGTGCCAGCAGCTTTGTCCAGAACAGGGCTCGTGCAGGGGAGCTGTTTTTT. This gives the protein CASSFVQNRARAGELFF.

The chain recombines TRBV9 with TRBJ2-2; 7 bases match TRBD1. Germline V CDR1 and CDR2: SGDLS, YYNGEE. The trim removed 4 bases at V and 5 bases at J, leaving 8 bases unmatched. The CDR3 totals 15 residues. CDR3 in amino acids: CASSPSTGRTGELFF. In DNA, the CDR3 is TGTGCCAGCAGCCCGTCGACAGGGCGTACCGGGGAGCTGTTTTTT.

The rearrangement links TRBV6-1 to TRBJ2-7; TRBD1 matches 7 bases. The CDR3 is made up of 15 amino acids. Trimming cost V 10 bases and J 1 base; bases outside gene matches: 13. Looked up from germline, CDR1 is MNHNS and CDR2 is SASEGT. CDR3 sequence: CATSRLRQGSYEQYF. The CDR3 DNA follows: TGTGCCACCAGCCGCCTACGACAGGGTTCCTACGAGCAGTACTTC.

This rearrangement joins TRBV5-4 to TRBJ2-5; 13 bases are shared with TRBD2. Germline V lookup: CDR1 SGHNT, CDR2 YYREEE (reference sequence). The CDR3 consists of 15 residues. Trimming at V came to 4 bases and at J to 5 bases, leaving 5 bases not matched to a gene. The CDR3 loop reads CASSPTSGGMETQYF. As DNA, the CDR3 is TGTGCCAGCAGCCCGACTAGCGGGGGGATGGAGACCCAGTACTTC.

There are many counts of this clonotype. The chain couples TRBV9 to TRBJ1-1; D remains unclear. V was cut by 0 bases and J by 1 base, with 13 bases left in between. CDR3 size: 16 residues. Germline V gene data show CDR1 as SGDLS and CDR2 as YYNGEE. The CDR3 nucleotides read TGTGCCAGCAGCGTAGGAGGCGGCAACTGGAACACTGAAGCTTTCTTT. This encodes CASSVGGGNWNTEAFF.

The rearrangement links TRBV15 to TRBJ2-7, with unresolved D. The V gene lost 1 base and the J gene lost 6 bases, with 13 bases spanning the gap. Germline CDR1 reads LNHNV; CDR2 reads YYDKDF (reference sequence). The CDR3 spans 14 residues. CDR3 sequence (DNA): TGTGCCACCAGCAGAGCTTTGCCATCCCGCGAGCAGTACTTC. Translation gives CATSRALPSREQYF.

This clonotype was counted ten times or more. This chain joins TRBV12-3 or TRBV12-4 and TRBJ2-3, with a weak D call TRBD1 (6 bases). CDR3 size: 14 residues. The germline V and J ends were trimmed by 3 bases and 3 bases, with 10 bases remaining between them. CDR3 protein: CASSLQGTTDTQYF. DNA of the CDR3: TGTGCCAGCAGTTTGCAGGGGACGACAGATACGCAGTATTTT.

The CDR3 here is CASSYGPGLAEALPPYEQYF. The CDR3 region has the DNA TGTGCCAGCAGTTACGGCCCGGGACTAGCGGAGGCCCTACCCCCCTACGAGCAGTACTTC. The genes are TRBV12-3 or TRBV12-4 and TRBJ2-7; 11 nucleotides agree with TRBD2. CDR3 length equals 20 residues. The junction had 19 bases not matched to a gene; V was cut back by 4 bases and J by 2 bases.

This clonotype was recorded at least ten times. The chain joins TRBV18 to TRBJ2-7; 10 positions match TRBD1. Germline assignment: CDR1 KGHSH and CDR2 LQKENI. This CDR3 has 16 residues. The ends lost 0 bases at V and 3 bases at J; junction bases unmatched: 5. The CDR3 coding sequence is TGTGCCAGCTCACCACCCGGGACAGGGGTTCTCTACGAGCAGTACTTC. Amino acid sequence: CASSPPGTGVLYEQYF.

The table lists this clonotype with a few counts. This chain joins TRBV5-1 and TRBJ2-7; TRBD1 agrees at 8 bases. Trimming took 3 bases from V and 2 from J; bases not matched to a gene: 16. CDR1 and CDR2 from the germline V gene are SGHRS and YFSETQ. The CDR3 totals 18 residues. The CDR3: CASSSGQGGYQRPYEQYF. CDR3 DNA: TGCGCCAGCAGCTCAGGACAGGGTGGCTACCAGCGGCCCTACGAGCAGTACTTC.

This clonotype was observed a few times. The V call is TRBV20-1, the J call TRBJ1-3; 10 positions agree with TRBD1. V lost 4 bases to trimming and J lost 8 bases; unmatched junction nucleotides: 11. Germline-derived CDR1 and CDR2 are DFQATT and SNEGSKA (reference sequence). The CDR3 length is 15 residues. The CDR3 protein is CSATPPGQGTDTIYF. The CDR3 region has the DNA TGCAGTGCTACACCCCCGGGACAGGGGACTGACACCATATATTTT.

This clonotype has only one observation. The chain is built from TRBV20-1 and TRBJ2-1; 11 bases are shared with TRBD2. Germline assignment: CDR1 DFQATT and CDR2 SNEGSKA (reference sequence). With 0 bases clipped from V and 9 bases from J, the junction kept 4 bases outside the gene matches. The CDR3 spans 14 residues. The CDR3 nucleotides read TGCAGTGCTAGAGATAGCGGGAGGGCCACTGAGCAGTTCTTC. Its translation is CSARDSGRATEQFF.

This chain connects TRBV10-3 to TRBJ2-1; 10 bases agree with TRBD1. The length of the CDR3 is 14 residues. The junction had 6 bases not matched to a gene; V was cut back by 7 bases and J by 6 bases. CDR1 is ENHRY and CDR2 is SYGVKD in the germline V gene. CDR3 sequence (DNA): TGTGCCATCACTAGACAGGGGGCGGGCAATGAGCAGTTCTTC. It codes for CAITRQGAGNEQFF.